These T cell receptor beta chains were read from a single sample in a study of beta chain features in type 1 diabetes. Clones were read by immunoSEQ multiplex PCR, and TCRdb kept only the in-frame ones, dropping some. The table records about 270,000 clones, roughly 13% of them present only once. What was sequenced was naive CD4+ T cells from blood. Source of these receptors: a woman aged 35 to 49 in good health. The CDR3 runs from the conserved cysteine through the conserved F or W. Each record gives: D gene, J gene, clone size, V gene, CDR3 DNA, CDR3 protein. A D gene is named only where the DNA matches it firmly. Size is stated for part of the rows, as once, few or many counts, or as a class when the clone is expanded.

TRBD1 TRBJ1-4 - TRBV5-4 TGTGCCAGCAGCAGACGACAGGGGGCTGGTGAAAAACTGTTTTTT CASSRRQGAGEKLFF
TRBD1 TRBJ1-1 - TRBV5-4 TGTGCCAGCAGTTTTGGGACAGCGAACACTGAAGCTTTCTTT CASSFGTANTEAFF
- TRBJ1-3 few TRBV7-2 TGTGCCAGCAGCTTACGCGTGACAATTCTCTCTGGAAACACCATATATTTT CASSLRVTILSGNTIYF
TRBD1 TRBJ1-2 few TRBV10-2 TGCGCCAGCAGTTTCGCCGGGACAGGGGACGGCTACACCTTC CASSFAGTGDGYTF
TRBD1 TRBJ2-7 few TRBV7-8 TGTGCCAGCAGCTTTCGGACAGGGACGGAGCAGTACTTC CASSFRTGTEQYF
- TRBJ1-1 - TRBV5-1 TGCGCCAGCAGCTTTGGGGGCGCTATAATGAACACTGAAGCTTTCTTT CASSFGGAIMNTEAFF
- TRBJ2-7 few TRBV11-2 TGTGCCAGCCCCGGACGCAGGGCGGTCTTCTACGAGCAGTACTTC CASPGRRAVFYEQYF
TRBD1 TRBJ1-6 few TRBV7-9 TGTGCCAGCAGCTCAAGACAGGGAGATGGTTCACCCCTCCACTTT CASSSRQGDGSPLHF
- TRBJ1-2 - TRBV6-6 TGTGCCAGCAGTTACTCGACCCGGGTCGGCTACACCTTC CASSYSTRVGYTF
- TRBJ2-7 many TRBV5-1 TGCGCCAGCAGCTTGGACAGGGCCTACGAGCAGTACTTC CASSLDRAYEQYF
- TRBJ2-3 few TRBV27 TGTGCCAGCAGACCAACGGGGGCAGATACGCAGTATTTT CASRPTGADTQYF
TRBD1 TRBJ1-2 - TRBV5-1 TGCGCCAGCAGCTTGGTCCGGGACAGGTCCCACTATGGCTACACCTTC CASSLVRDRSHYGYTF
- TRBJ1-2 - TRBV10-3 TGTGCCATCCGGGGGGGCAGCTATGGCTACACCTTC CAIRGGSYGYTF
TRBD1 TRBJ1-6 - TRBV4-1 TGCGCCAGCAGCCTGACCGGGACAGGCCTTTCACCCCTCCACTTT CASSLTGTGLSPLHF
- TRBJ1-6 - TRBV11-2 TGTGCCAGCAGCCTACAGGGATCAGGAGATTCACCCCTCCACTTT CASSLQGSGDSPLHF
TRBD2 TRBJ2-3 few TRBV11-2 TGTGCCAGCAGCTCCAAAACCCGACTAGCGGGGAACACAGATACGCAGTATTTT CASSSKTRLAGNTDTQYF
TRBD1 TRBJ1-6 - TRBV4-1 TGCGCCAGCAGCCAGGAAGCCCGGGACAGCTATAATTCACCCCTCCACTTT CASSQEARDSYNSPLHF
TRBD2 TRBJ2-3 few TRBV18 TGTGCCAGCTCACCCCCCTCTAGCGGGGGGGCAGATACGCAGTATTTT CASSPPSSGGADTQYF
TRBD1 TRBJ2-7 few TRBV29-1 TGCAGCGTTGACGCGGGGGACAGGGGGCCTCTTGGCCACGAGCAGTACTTC CSVDAGDRGPLGHEQYF
TRBD1 TRBJ1-5 - TRBV4-2 TGTGCCAGCAGCCAGACAGGGGGCCACCGGCATTTT CASSQTGGHRHF
TRBD2 TRBJ2-1 - TRBV5-4 TGTGCCAGCAGCTTGGGTGTAGCGGGGGCTCGCGGCAATGAGCAGTTCTTC CASSLGVAGARGNEQFF
- TRBJ1-2 few TRBV18 TGTGCCAGCTCACCCCGAGAGGGTGGAGTGGGCTACACCTTC CASSPREGGVGYTF
- TRBJ2-7 few TRBV29-1 TGCAGCGTACAACAGATCTACGAGCAGTACTTC CSVQQIYEQYF
TRBD2 TRBJ2-3 - TRBV19 TGTGCCAGTAGAGAAGGGACTAAGGATACGCAGTATTTT CASREGTKDTQYF
TRBD2 TRBJ2-3 - TRBV9 TGTGCCAGCAGCGTAGCTCTAGCGGTTAGCACAGATACGCAGTATTTT CASSVALAVSTDTQYF
- TRBJ2-7 - TRBV6-1 TGTGCCAGCAGTCGCCAGGGCTACGAGCAGTACTTC CASSRQGYEQYF
TRBD1 TRBJ1-1 - TRBV5-4 TGTGCCAGCAGCCTCCCGACAGGGGTGAACACTGAAGCTTTCTTT CASSLPTGVNTEAFF
TRBD2 TRBJ2-2 many TRBV14 TGTGCCAGCAGCCAAGATGCAGCGGGGAGGACCGGGGAGCTGTTTTTT CASSQDAAGRTGELFF
- TRBJ1-5 - TRBV6-5 TGTGCCAGCAGTCAAACACAGAATCAGCCCCAGCATTTT CASSQTQNQPQHF
TRBD1 TRBJ2-5 few TRBV7-9 TGTGCCAGCAGCCTCGGGACAGGGGTAAAAGAGACCCAGTACTTC CASSLGTGVKETQYF
- TRBJ1-2 few TRBV7-2 TGTGCCAGCAGCTTATACTTCCCCACAGGGATCGACTATGGCTACACCTTC CASSLYFPTGIDYGYTF
- TRBJ2-2 - TRBV18 TGTGCCAGCTCACCAGGTATCCGAGGGACCGGGGAGCTGTTTTTT CASSPGIRGTGELFF
- TRBJ2-3 few TRBV7-2 TGTGCCAGCAAATATAGCACAGATACGCAGTATTTT CASKYSTDTQYF
- TRBJ1-2 - TRBV7-9 TGTGCCAGCAACCCCCAGGCACCTTATGGCTACACCTTC CASNPQAPYGYTF
- TRBJ1-6 few TRBV9 TGTGCCAGCAGCGCAGGAGGGTCCTATAATTCACCCCTCCACTTT CASSAGGSYNSPLHF
TRBD1 TRBJ1-4 - TRBV2 TGTGCCAGGAAAGGGACAGCGGGGGATGAAAAACTGTTTTTT CARKGTAGDEKLFF
- TRBJ1-2 - TRBV14 TGTGCCAGCAGCCCCTTAGACGCGGCGAACTATGGCTACACCTTC CASSPLDAANYGYTF
- TRBJ2-7 - TRBV5-4 TGTGCCAGCAGCCGGGGGACGGACTCCTACGAGCAGTACTTC CASSRGTDSYEQYF
TRBD2 TRBJ2-2 - TRBV28 TGTGCCAGCAGCCTGGTGGGTAGCGGGGGGTCCGGGGAGCTGTTTTTT CASSLVGSGGSGELFF
TRBD1 TRBJ1-6 few TRBV6-5 TGTGCCAGCACCCCGGACAGGGGAAGTTCACCCCTCCACTTT CASTPDRGSSPLHF
TRBD1 TRBJ1-3 - TRBV7-2 TGTGCCAGCAGCAGCTGGGGACAGGGGCTCTCTGGAAACACCATATATTTT CASSSWGQGLSGNTIYF
- TRBJ2-1 many TRBV15 TGTGCCACCAGCAGAGATAGGACAGCAAAGCAGTTCTTC CATSRDRTAKQFF
TRBD1 TRBJ1-6 - TRBV5-1 TGCGCCAGCAGCTTCGACAGGGACAATTCACCCCTCCACTTT CASSFDRDNSPLHF
TRBD1 TRBJ1-2 - TRBV7-2 TGTGCCAGCAGCCGCTTTATGGATACGGGACAGTCTATGGGCTACACCTTC CASSRFMDTGQSMGYTF
- TRBJ2-2 few TRBV5-1 TGCGCCAGCAGGAGTGGGACAACGAACACCGGGGAGCTGTTTTTT CASRSGTTNTGELFF
- TRBJ2-1 - TRBV21-1 TGTGCCAGCAGCAAACGACTGTTAAGCTCCTACAATGAGCAGTTCTTC CASSKRLLSSYNEQFF
- TRBJ2-6 - TRBV7-9 TGTGCCAGCGCAAGGGCGGCGGGACCTGGGGCCAACGTCCTGACTTTC CASARAAGPGANVLTF
TRBD1 TRBJ1-6 - TRBV5-1 TGCGCCAGCAGCCCATCAACAGGGGAATCACCCCTCCACTTT CASSPSTGESPLHF
- TRBJ2-5 few TRBV15 TGTGCCACCAGCGGAGTTAATACAGGTTCCGAGACCCAGTACTTC CATSGVNTGSETQYF
- TRBJ1-2 many TRBV15 TGTGCCACCAGCAGACCCGAATCAGATTTCTATGGCTACACCTTC CATSRPESDFYGYTF
TRBD1 TRBJ2-4 - TRBV19 TGTGCCAGTAGCGATTCCGGGACAGGGAGGACCAAAAACATTCAGTACTTC CASSDSGTGRTKNIQYF
TRBD1 TRBJ2-2 few TRBV5-4 TGTGCCAGCAGCAAGGACAGGGATAGGTCCGGGGAGCTGTTTTTT CASSKDRDRSGELFF
TRBD1 TRBJ1-1 few TRBV19 TGTGCCAGTAACAGAGGGACAGGGGTGGAAGCTTTCTTT CASNRGTGVEAFF
TRBD2 TRBJ2-3 few TRBV11-2 TGTGCCAGCAGGGAGCTAGCGGGGAGTAACACAGATACGCAGTATTTT CASRELAGSNTDTQYF
- TRBJ2-3 - TRBV14 TGTGCCAGCAGCCCCCGCAAACTCTCTAGCACAGATACGCAGTATTTT CASSPRKLSSTDTQYF
- TRBJ1-5 - TRBV4-3 TGCGCCAGCAGCCGACGACTCGATCAGCCCCAGCATTTT CASSRRLDQPQHF
- TRBJ2-1 - TRBV2 TGTGCCAGCAGTGCGGACAGCTACAATGAGCAGTTCTTC CASSADSYNEQFF
TRBD1 TRBJ2-7 - TRBV18 TGTGCCAGCTCACCATTGGACAGGGGCGAGCAGTACTTC CASSPLDRGEQYF
- TRBJ1-5 - TRBV7-6 TGTGCCAGCAGCCGGGGACAAGGGGCTCAGCCCCAGCATTTT CASSRGQGAQPQHF